The 30 T cell receptor beta chains presented below share a single source sample, sequenced in a study of blood T cell repertoires in COVID-19. Produced via immunoSEQ multiplex PCR; TCRdb's table is partial and in-frame only. The sample records about 190,000 clones, roughly 73% being singletons. The sequencing sample was made of peripheral blood. The receptor source for this set is a woman of 80 years or more with active or convalescent COVID-19.

For the CDR3, the DNA is TGTGCCAGCAGCCAAGATTCAGGGTTCCGCGAGCAGTACTTC. This encodes CASSQDSGFREQYF. The chain combines TRBV3-1 (or the pseudogene TRBV3-2) with TRBJ2-7, with D possibly matching TRBD1 (5 bases). This CDR3 comprises 14 residues. V was pared by 0 bases and J by 6 bases, with 12 bases between. Germline CDR1 and CDR2: LGHDT and YNNKEL (reference sequence).

The chain has TRBV28 and TRBJ2-1, with TRBD2 identical over 8 bases. Germline V lookup: CDR1 MDHEN, CDR2 SYDVKM. V was clipped by 8 bases and J by 4 bases; unmatched bases: 4. This CDR3 region has 13 residues. The CDR3 here is CASRGGRYNEQFF. DNA of the CDR3: TGTGCCAGCCGGGGGGGGCGGTACAATGAGCAGTTCTTC. The full variable domain, completed using reference TRBV28 and TRBJ2-1, is DVKVTQSSRYLVKRTGEKVFLECVQDMDHENMFWYRQDPGLGLRLIYFSYDVKMKEKGDIPEGYSVSREKKERFSLILESASTNQTSMYLCASRGGRYNEQFFGPGTRLTVL.

This chain connects TRBV3-1 (or the pseudogene TRBV3-2) to TRBJ2-6, with 8 nucleotides matching TRBD2. CDR1 and CDR2 (germline): LGHDT, YNNKEL (reference sequence). V was pared by 1 base and J by 2 bases, with 4 bases of the junction left unmatched. The CDR3 is made up of 17 amino acids. The CDR3 nucleotides read TGTGCCAGCAGCCAAGGAGGTAGCGGGGCTGGGGCCAACGTCCTGACTTTC. As protein: CASSQGGSGAGANVLTF.

This chain uses TRBV5-8 with TRBJ2-7, with TRBD1 identical over 10 bases. The germline gives CDR1 SGHTS, CDR2 YDEGEE. This CDR3 is 16 amino acids long. The junction had 10 bases not matched to a gene; V was cut back by 2 bases and J by 5 bases. CDR3 amino acids: CASSLLPGQGNHEQYF. For the CDR3, the DNA is TGTGCCAGCAGCTTACTTCCGGGACAGGGGAACCACGAGCAGTACTTC.

The rearrangement uses TRBV7-2 and TRBJ2-7, with a possible D match to TRBD2 (6 bases). The CDR3 length is 14 residues. V shed 4 bases and J shed 6 bases, with 16 bases lying between them. Germline lookup yields CDR1 SGHTA and CDR2 FQGNSA. The CDR3 bases are TGTGCCAGCAGCTCGACTAGATCGAGGACCGAGCAGTACTTC. It codes for CASSSTRSRTEQYF.

The genes are TRBV2 and TRBJ1-4, with 7 bases fitting TRBD1. With 6 bases clipped from V and 8 bases from J, the junction kept 12 bases outside the gene matches. The CDR3 has 15 residues. Germline CDR1 is SNHLY and CDR2 is FYNNEI. In DNA form, the CDR3 reads TGTGCCAGCAGAGACAGGGCGGTCTTAGGAGAAAAACTGTTTTTT. It yields the protein CASRDRAVLGEKLFF. The whole variable domain, filled in from reference TRBV2 and TRBJ1-4, reads EPEVTQTPSHQVTQMGQEVILRCVPISNHLYFYWYRQILGQKVEFLVSFYNNEISEKSEIFDDQFSVERPDGSNFTLKIRSTKLEDSAMYFCASRDRAVLGEKLFFGSGTQLSVL.

This chain uses TRBV27 with TRBJ1-5; TRBD1 might be the D (5 bases). The CDR3 has 14 amino acids. Germline loops: CDR1 MNHEY, CDR2 SMNVEV (reference sequence). Trimming left V 3 bases short and J 3 bases short, with 9 bases between. The CDR3 reads CASSFQGINQPQHF. The DNA for the CDR3 is TGTGCCAGCAGTTTTCAGGGCATCAATCAGCCCCAGCATTTT.

This chain joins TRBV5-6 and TRBJ1-1; 7 bases line up with TRBD1. CDR3 length equals 13 residues. Per the germline V gene, CDR1 is SGHDT and CDR2 is YYEEEE. The junction had 2 bases not matched to a gene; V was cut back by 0 bases and J by 6 bases. The CDR3 region is CASSLGQGSEAFF. For the CDR3, the DNA is TGTGCCAGCAGCTTGGGACAGGGATCTGAAGCTTTCTTT.

This clone was detected only a few times. The rearrangement joins TRBV25-1 to TRBJ2-3; TRBD2 is a possible D gene (6 bases). The CDR3 spans 18 residues. Germline V gene sequence: CDR1 MGHDK, CDR2 SYGVNS. Deletions cut 3 bases from V and 0 bases from J, with 19 bases between. CDR3 sequence reads: CASSDPKGKGTSTDTQYF. CDR3 nucleotide sequence: TGTGCCAGCAGTGACCCGAAGGGCAAAGGGACTAGCACAGATACGCAGTATTTT. Supplemented by reference TRBV25-1 and TRBJ2-3, the full variable domain reads EADIYQTPRYLVIGTGKKITLECSQTMGHDKMYWYQQDPGMELHLIHYSYGVNSTEKGDLSSESTVSRIRTEHFPLTLESARPSHTSQYLCASSDPKGKGTSTDTQYFGPGTRLTVL.

The chain has TRBV11-2 and TRBJ1-6; TRBD1 matches at 7 bases. V gave up 5 bases and J gave up 7 bases; unmatched junction bases: 5. Per germline, CDR1 SGHAT and CDR2 FQNNGV. The CDR3 extends over 14 amino acids. CDR3 sequence reads: CASSRQGGNSPLHF. The CDR3 DNA is TGTGCCAGCAGCCGACAGGGCGGGAATTCACCCCTCCACTTT.

V gene TRBV5-1 combines with J gene TRBJ1-1; D gene uncertain. Germline CDR1 reads SGHRS; CDR2 reads YFSETQ. Trimming pared 6 bases from V and 0 bases from J, leaving 18 bases between. The CDR3 runs 16 residues. CDR3 residues: CASMSDTSSLNTEAFF. CDR3 sequence (DNA): TGCGCCAGCATGTCAGATACCTCCTCTTTGAACACTGAAGCTTTCTTT.

The V and J genes are TRBV14 and TRBJ2-7; D possibly corresponds to TRBD2 (5 bases). The CDR3 sequence is 19 residues long. V lost 3 bases to trimming and J lost 0 bases, with 24 bases between them. Looked up from germline, CDR1 is SGHDN and CDR2 is FVKESK. DNA for the CDR3: TGTGCCAGCAGCCATGCCCCCCCTCGCGGGCAGAGAAACTCCTACGAGCAGTACTTC. Translated: CASSHAPPRGQRNSYEQYF.

The V and J genes are TRBV6-1 and TRBJ2-1; 16 nucleotides match TRBD2. CDR1 and CDR2 from the germline V gene are MNHNS and SASEGT. J gave up 8 bases and V 4 bases, and 8 bases lay outside the gene matches. CDR3 length: 17 amino acids. This CDR3 reads CASSVGTSGGAVDEQFF. CDR3 DNA sequence: TGTGCCAGCAGTGTCGGGACTAGCGGGGGGGCGGTGGATGAGCAGTTCTTC.

The chain combines TRBV7-9 with TRBJ2-3; a weak D match, TRBD2 (5 bases). The CDR3 has 14 residues. V lost 6 bases, J lost 2 bases, and 12 bases lay in between. Germline CDR1 is SEHNR and CDR2 is FQNEAQ (reference sequence). In DNA form, the CDR3 reads TGTGCCAGCAGAGAAGCGGAGCACACAGATACGCAGTATTTT. The encoded protein is CASREAEHTDTQYF.

The CDR3 loop reads CASSVGAGEETQYF. CDR3 DNA sequence: TGTGCCAGCAGTGTTGGGGCAGGCGAAGAGACCCAGTACTTC. This chain uses TRBV2 with TRBJ2-5, with D tentatively TRBD1 (5 bases). Germline CDR1 reads SNHLY; CDR2 reads FYNNEI. V lost 4 bases and J 3 bases, leaving 12 bases between the germline ends. This CDR3 comprises 14 residues.

The chain joins TRBV19 to TRBJ2-7, with TRBD1 matching 7 bases. The germline CDR1 and CDR2 sequences are LNHDA and SQIVND (reference sequence). This CDR3 is built from 16 residues. J was trimmed by 6 bases and V by 3 bases; bases with no gene match: 14. The CDR3 is CASSMYPTGSWGEQYF. The CDR3, as DNA: TGTGCCAGTAGTATGTATCCGACAGGGTCGTGGGGCGAGCAGTACTTC.

The CDR3 reads CATGRGLAINEQFF. The CDR3 coding sequence is TGTGCCACCGGACGAGGACTAGCGATCAATGAGCAGTTCTTC. The chain couples TRBV24-1 to TRBJ2-1; 9 nucleotides agree with TRBD2. Unmatched junction bases numbered 8, after V lost 9 bases and J lost 6 bases. From germline, CDR1 is KGHDR and CDR2 SFDVKD. This CDR3 comprises 14 residues.

V usage is TRBV28 and J usage is TRBJ1-5; 9 bases are a match to TRBD1. The length of the CDR3 is 15 residues. Looked up from germline, CDR1 is MDHEN and CDR2 is SYDVKM. Trimming removed 6 bases from V and 0 bases from J; junction bases left unmatched: 3. The CDR3 here is CASRRTGASNQPQHF. The CDR3 nucleotides are TGTGCCAGCAGACGGACAGGGGCTAGCAATCAGCCCCAGCATTTT. The complete variable domain, with remaining parts taken from reference TRBV28 and TRBJ1-5, reads DVKVTQSSRYLVKRTGEKVFLECVQDMDHENMFWYRQDPGLGLRLIYFSYDVKMKEKGDIPEGYSVSREKKERFSLILESASTNQTSMYLCASRRTGASNQPQHFGDGTRLSIL.

This clone was picked up a small number of times. J is TRBJ2-3 and V is TRBV5-8; 9 bases fit TRBD2. The CDR3 runs to 15 residues. After removal of 8 bases from V and 1 base from J, the junction contained 8 bases not matched to a gene. CDR1 SGHTS and CDR2 YDEGEE come from the germline V gene. CDR3 loop: CASGLAFSRTDTQYF. The DNA of the CDR3 is TGTGCCAGTGGACTAGCGTTTTCCCGCACAGATACGCAGTATTTT.

V gene TRBV5-1 combines with J gene TRBJ1-4; D remains unclear. This CDR3 comprises 16 residues. The germline gives CDR1 SGHRS, CDR2 YFSETQ. V was trimmed by 0 bases and J by 0 bases, leaving 9 bases between them. The CDR3, as DNA: TGCGCCAGCAGCTTGGCCCTGGCAGCAACTAATGAAAAACTGTTTTTT. Translated: CASSLALAATNEKLFF.

J is TRBJ1-4 and V is TRBV28; tentatively, D is TRBD1 (6 bases). The germline CDR1 and CDR2 sequences are MDHEN and SYDVKM. Trimming cost V 5 bases and J 7 bases, with 20 bases left between them. The CDR3 is made up of 16 amino acids. In nucleotides, the CDR3 is TGTGCCAGCAGTCCATCGACAGGTCGTAGTGGTGAAAAACTGTTTTTT. Its protein is CASSPSTGRSGEKLFF.

The chain has TRBV29-1 and TRBJ2-7, with a possible D match to TRBD2 (6 bases). CDR1 SQVTM and CDR2 ANQGSEA come from the germline V gene. Deletions cut 6 bases from V and 4 bases from J, with 13 bases between. The CDR3 contains 12 residues. The DNA for the CDR3 is TGCAGCGTGGGAACGGCGGGGTACGAGCAGTACTTC. Protein sequence: CSVGTAGYEQYF.

The chain recombines TRBV7-8 with TRBJ2-5; D may be TRBD2 (6 bases). CDR3 size: 17 residues. CDR1 and CDR2 from the germline V gene are SGHVS and FQNEAQ. V was cut by 7 bases and J by 1 base, with 22 bases left in between. The CDR3 loop is CASTDLTGVVIQETQYF. CDR3 in DNA: TGTGCCAGCACTGATCTGACGGGGGTTGTTATCCAAGAGACCCAGTACTTC.

The rearrangement joins TRBV18 to TRBJ1-2, with 7 nucleotides matching TRBD1. V trimming: 3 bases; J trimming: 3 bases; junction bases outside the gene matches: 10. The CDR3 covers 16 residues. The germline V gene encodes CDR1 KGHSH and CDR2 LQKENI. CDR3 amino acids: CASSPITGVGDYGYTF. The DNA of the CDR3 is TGTGCCAGCTCACCGATCACAGGGGTAGGGGACTATGGCTACACCTTC.

This clone turned up a few times. The CDR3 DNA reads TGTGCCAGTAGTATAAAAAGGGACAGGCCTGTATACAATGAGCAGTTCTTC. Residues: CASSIKRDRPVYNEQFF. The chain has TRBV19 and TRBJ2-1, with 8 bases lining up with TRBD1. Trimming cost V 2 bases and J 4 bases; bases outside gene matches: 10. Germline lookup yields CDR1 LNHDA and CDR2 SQIVND (reference sequence). The CDR3 loop spans 17 amino acids.

The chain combines TRBV10-2 with TRBJ1-6; D remains unclear. Trimming removed 1 base at V and 7 bases at J, with 14 bases between. The CDR3 consists of 16 residues. Germline CDR1 reads WSHSY; CDR2 reads SAAADI. The CDR3 loop is CASSEWEMSSNSPLHF. CDR3 in DNA: TGCGCCAGCAGTGAGTGGGAAATGTCTAGCAATTCACCCCTCCACTTT.

The chain combines TRBV6-5 with TRBJ2-5; D is perhaps TRBD1 (6 bases). The CDR3 is 14 residues long. The germline gives CDR1 MNHEY, CDR2 SVGAGI. Trimming took off 5 bases at V and 5 bases at J, with 15 bases between the two ends. The CDR3 loop is CASSQRQVRETQYF. DNA of the CDR3: TGTGCCAGCAGTCAGAGACAGGTCCGGGAGACCCAGTACTTC.

In its sample, this clone was seen a few times. The chain has TRBV7-8 and TRBJ2-7; D is perhaps TRBD1 (5 bases). Germline V gene lookup returns CDR1 SGHVS and CDR2 FQNEAQ. The CDR3 runs 16 residues. The germline V and J ends were trimmed by 4 bases and 0 bases, with 16 bases remaining between them. This CDR3 is CASSSYLTESSYEQYF. The CDR3, as DNA: TGTGCCAGCAGCTCCTATTTGACAGAAAGCTCCTACGAGCAGTACTTC.

This chain links TRBV18 with TRBJ2-5; tentative D call: TRBD2 (7 bases). V was shortened by 3 bases and J by 5 bases, with 13 bases between the two germline ends. CDR3 size: 14 residues. Germline-derived CDR1 and CDR2 are KGHSH and LQKENI. The CDR3 protein is CASSPYGGQETQYF. CDR3 nucleotides: TGTGCCAGCTCACCCTACGGGGGGCAGGAGACCCAGTACTTC.

V gene TRBV4-2 combines with J gene TRBJ1-4; D is perhaps TRBD1 (5 bases). This CDR3 is 14 amino acids long. The ends were cut back, 1 base at V and 8 bases at J, with 11 bases in the middle. Germline CDR1 is LGHNA and CDR2 is YNFKEQ. CDR3 sequence (DNA): TGTGCCAGCAGCCAAGTCGGGGGTACGGAAAAACTGTTTTTT. This codes for CASSQVGGTEKLFF.